Below, 20 T cell receptor beta chains from the same sample are listed, as sequenced in a study of T cells expressing NK-cell markers. TCRdb reanalyzed the 5' RACE reads and collapses them to one entry per CDR3 protein, without DNA. The sample table includes 440,000 or so distinct CDR3 sequences. The source material was blood T cells: a sorted CD56 or NKG2C T cell subset, CD4+ or CD8+ T cells, or bulk PBMC T cells (not recorded which). The source of these receptors is a woman between 18 and 70 years old in good health.

V is TRBV5-1 and J is TRBJ1-1; there is no DNA to check the TCRdb D call of TRBD1. The CDR3 sequence is 16 residues long. The germline V gene encodes CDR1 SGHRS and CDR2 YFSETQ. CDR3 loop: CASSYSSTGVNTEAFF.

The chain couples TRBV20-1 to TRBJ1-5. This CDR3 has 14 residues. Germline CDR1 and CDR2: DFQATT and SNEGSKA (reference sequence). This CDR3 is CSARGLPSPWPQHF.

The chain recombines TRBV6-5 with TRBJ2-5; without DNA, the TCRdb call of TRBD2 cannot be checked. The V gene's germline CDR1 is MNHEY and CDR2 SVGAGI. The CDR3 spans 15 residues. This CDR3 is CASSYGRERQETQYF.

The J gene is TRBJ2-1, the V gene TRBV9; there is no DNA to check the TCRdb D call of TRBD1. Germline values: CDR1 SGDLS, CDR2 YYNGEE. CDR3 length equals 18 residues. This chain's CDR3 is CASSPSPLERGLTNEQFF.

The rearrangement joins TRBV6-1 to TRBJ2-7; there is no DNA to check the TCRdb D call of TRBD1. The V gene's germline CDR1 is MNHNS and CDR2 SASEGT. The CDR3 runs 15 residues. CDR3 region: CASSTPGQGAGEQYF.

The V and J genes are TRBV6-5 and TRBJ2-2. CDR1 and CDR2 (germline): MNHEY, SVGAGI. This CDR3 contains 12 residues. The CDR3 spells CASNGGTGELFF.

CDR3 amino acids: CASSLEVSEAFF. This rearrangement joins TRBV5-6 to TRBJ1-1. The CDR3 has 12 amino acids. Germline values: CDR1 SGHDT, CDR2 YYEEEE.

The chain combines TRBV4-3 with TRBJ2-3; TCRdb's D gene call, TRBD2, goes unchecked for lack of DNA. Germline CDR1 is LGHNA and CDR2 is YSLEER. CDR3 size: 15 residues. CDR3 sequence reads: CASSQGGETTDTQYF.

The V and J genes are TRBV4-2 and TRBJ2-7. CDR3 length: 14 residues. The V gene's germline CDR1 is LGHNA and CDR2 YNFKEQ. The CDR3 protein is CASSPSTSSGEQYF.

V and J are TRBV19 and TRBJ2-5; TCRdb reports TRBD1, a call that lacks DNA to check it against. Per germline, CDR1 LNHDA and CDR2 SQIVND (reference sequence). The CDR3 totals 14 residues. CDR3 protein: CASRPRGTQETQYF.

The V and J genes are TRBV6-1 and TRBJ1-1; TCRdb's D gene call, TRBD1, goes unchecked for lack of DNA. The CDR3 extends over 14 amino acids. The germline V gene encodes CDR1 MNHNS and CDR2 SASEGT. CDR3: CASRDIGGNTEAFF.

V and J are TRBV18 and TRBJ2-5. The germline V gene has CDR1 KGHSH and CDR2 LQKENI. This CDR3 is built from 15 residues. CDR3 sequence reads: CASSATLIEQETQYF.

The rearrangement links TRBV12-3 or TRBV12-4 to TRBJ1-5. The length of the CDR3 is 15 residues. CDR3 loop: CASSYGLRSNQPQHF.

This chain links TRBV7-2 with TRBJ1-1; TCRdb indicates TRBD1, and absent DNA this call remains unverified. Per the germline V gene, CDR1 is SGHTA and CDR2 is FQGNSA. The CDR3 is 13 amino acids. Here the CDR3 reads CASRTGPGTEAFF.

V gene TRBV5-1 combines with J gene TRBJ2-2; the TRBD2 assignment by TCRdb is unverifiable without DNA. The V gene's germline CDR1 is SGHRS and CDR2 YFSETQ. The CDR3 runs 16 residues. The CDR3: CASSLAPAVNTGELFF.

V is TRBV6-1 and J is TRBJ1-2; TCRdb names TRBD1, which stays unverified in the absence of DNA. The germline gives CDR1 MNHNS, CDR2 SASEGT. This CDR3 spans 15 amino acids. The CDR3 spells CASIPGGRGNYGYTF.

This sequence joins TRBV30 and TRBJ2-1; TCRdb selects TRBD2, and the lack of DNA leaves this call unchecked. Per germline, CDR1 GTSNPN and CDR2 SVGIG (reference sequence). The CDR3 has 16 amino acids. Here the CDR3 reads CAWRESGTSSYNEQFF. Together with reference TRBV30 and TRBJ2-1, the CDR3 gives the full variable domain: SQTIHQWPATLVQPVGSPLSLECTVEGTSNPNLYWYRQAAGRGLQLLFYSVGIGQISSEVPQNLSASRPQDRQFILSSKKLLLSDSGFYLCAWRESGTSSYNEQFFGPGTRLTVL.

The J gene is TRBJ2-2, the V gene TRBV20-1; TCRdb proposes TRBD2, but this gene call is untestable without DNA. The CDR3 consists of 16 residues. Germline V gene lookup returns CDR1 DFQATT and CDR2 SNEGSKA (reference sequence). The CDR3 sequence is CSARDTGLAVTGELFF.

The J gene is TRBJ2-7, the V gene TRBV5-1; the TRBD1 assignment by TCRdb is unverifiable without DNA. The CDR3 spans 14 residues. The V gene's germline CDR1 is SGHRS and CDR2 YFSETQ. The CDR3 protein is CASSHRGPAYEQYF.

V is TRBV29-1 and J is TRBJ2-1; no DNA is available, so the TRBD2 call from TCRdb remains unchecked. This CDR3 contains 12 residues. Germline CDR1 is SQVTM and CDR2 is ANQGSEA. The CDR3 region is CSARGSGYEQFF.